Listed below are T cell receptor beta chains from one sample, sequenced in a study of blood T cells in healthy people across ages. TCRdb analysed the 5' RACE reads with MiXCR anew, one entry per CDR3 protein. The table includes about 640,000 distinct CDR3 sequences, roughly 58% detected once. The sequenced material came from blood. These receptors all stem from a man aged 55 to 70 in good health. Each CDR3 is given with its conserved first and last residue. A D gene is named only where the DNA matches it firmly. A row's size may be missing; if present it is once, few, many or a size class.

CDR3,DNA,V,length,size,J,D
CASSQGIDYYNSPLHF,TGCGCCAGCAGCCAAGGCATAGATTACTATAATTCACCCCTCCACTTT,TRBV4-1,16,few,TRBJ1-6,-
CATGPQGASNQPQHF,TGTGCCACCGGACCACAGGGGGCAAGCAATCAGCCCCAGCATTTT,TRBV10-3,15,-,TRBJ1-5,TRBD1
CASSLEGLAGTRYF,TGTGCCAGCAGCTTAGAGGGACTAGCGGGGACGCGGTACTTC,TRBV7-2,14,once,TRBJ2-4,TRBD2
CASSLGSVAEETQYF,TGTGCCAGCAGTTTAGGGTCCGTGGCGGAGGAGACCCAGTACTTC,TRBV12-3/TRBV12-4,15,-,TRBJ2-5,-
CSARRTGEAKTQYF,TGCAGTGCAAGACGAACAGGGGAGGCAAAGACCCAGTACTTC,TRBV20-1,14,-,TRBJ2-5,-
CASSPRDRADEKLFF,TGCGCCAGCAGCCCCCGGGACAGGGCAGATGAAAAACTGTTTTTT,TRBV4-1,15,few,TRBJ1-4,TRBD1
CASSHTSSGAGANVLTF,TGTGCCAGCAGCCATACGTCTAGCGGGGCTGGGGCCAACGTCCTGACTTTC,TRBV4-2,17,few,TRBJ2-6,TRBD2
CSARLGYEQYF,TGCAGTGCTAGGCTGGGTTACGAGCAGTACTTC,TRBV20-1,11,few,TRBJ2-7,-
CASSFGGPYEQYF,TGTGCCAGCAGCTTCGGGGGGCCCTACGAGCAGTACTTC,TRBV7-2,13,many,TRBJ2-7,-
CSVGTWDKETLYF,TGCAGCGTTGGGACGTGGGATAAAGAGACCCTGTACTTC,TRBV29-1,13,-,TRBJ2-5,-
CASGGLRYDNQPQHF,TGTGCCAGCGGAGGTCTACGATATGACAATCAGCCCCAGCATTTT,TRBV28,15,few,TRBJ1-5,-
CSPPGQGAFGRETQYF,TGCAGCCCACCGGGACAGGGGGCCTTTGGTAGGGAGACCCAGTACTTC,TRBV29-1,16,-,TRBJ2-5,TRBD1
CASSGSTGNTEAFF,TGTGCCAGCAGTGGGTCGACAGGGAACACTGAAGCTTTCTTT,TRBV6-5,14,-,TRBJ1-1,-
CASSEGHFGEQYF,TGTGCCAGCAGTGAGGGTCACTTCGGCGAGCAGTACTTC,TRBV6-1,13,few,TRBJ2-7,-
CSVGYRGQGHYGYTF,TGCAGCGTTGGCTACAGGGGACAGGGGCACTATGGCTACACCTTC,TRBV29-1,15,-,TRBJ1-2,TRBD1
CASSEQGWETQYF,TGTGCCAGCAGCGAACAGGGATGGGAGACCCAGTACTTC,TRBV7-2,13,-,TRBJ2-5,-
CASRRGTGASYEQYF,TGTGCCAGCAGGAGAGGGACAGGGGCCTCCTACGAGCAGTACTTC,TRBV27,15,-,TRBJ2-7,TRBD1
CASGNRGEGDNSPLHF,TGTGCCAGCGGAAACAGGGGCGAGGGGGATAATTCACCCCTCCACTTT,TRBV13,16,-,TRBJ1-6,TRBD1
CASSPRNEQYF,TGTGCCAGCAGCCCCCGGAACGAGCAGTACTTC,TRBV2,11,few,TRBJ2-7,-
CASSPQQGASAEAFF,TGTGCCAGCAGCCCACAACAGGGGGCTTCCGCTGAAGCTTTCTTT,TRBV27,15,-,TRBJ1-1,TRBD1
CASRNSGGPSGEQFF,TGTGCCAGCAGAAATAGCGGGGGGCCCTCCGGTGAGCAGTTCTTC,TRBV25-1,15,-,TRBJ2-1,TRBD2
CASSQELAGLQETQYF,TGTGCCAGCAGCCAAGAACTGGCGGGACTACAAGAGACCCAGTACTTC,TRBV3-1,16,few,TRBJ2-5,TRBD2
CSARRLGDTQYF,TGCAGTGCTAGAAGATTGGGCGATACGCAGTATTTT,TRBV20-1,12,-,TRBJ2-3,-
CASSLALGAYGYTF,TGTGCCAGCAGCTTAGCCCTCGGAGCCTATGGCTACACCTTC,TRBV7-9,14,-,TRBJ1-2,-
CASSGQGWRETQYF,TGCGCCAGCAGTGGACAGGGGTGGAGGGAGACCCAGTACTTC,TRBV10-2,14,few,TRBJ2-5,TRBD1
CGVYSGTSGVTGELFF,TGCGGTGTTTACAGCGGGACTAGCGGGGTCACCGGGGAGCTGTTTTTT,TRBV20-1,16,once,TRBJ2-2,TRBD2
CASSYRANTGTREAFF,TGTGCCAGTAGTTACCGGGCAAACACCGGGACTCGTGAAGCTTTCTTT,TRBV19,16,-,TRBJ1-1,-
CTSSPRWASTDTQYF,TGCACCAGCAGCCCCAGGTGGGCGAGCACAGATACGCAGTATTTT,TRBV5-1,15,once,TRBJ2-3,-
CASSSGDLSRQYF,TGTGCCAGCAGCTCGGGGGACCTTTCTCGGCAGTACTTC,TRBV5-4,13,-,TRBJ2-7,-
CASSLDQPLSYGYTF,TGTGCCAGCAGCTTAGATCAGCCGCTAAGCTATGGCTACACCTTC,TRBV7-9,15,-,TRBJ1-2,-
CASREQGWGTEAFF,TGTGCCAGCAGAGAACAGGGATGGGGCACTGAAGCTTTCTTT,TRBV6-1,14,-,TRBJ1-1,-
CASNPSGAYNEQFF,TGCGCCAGCAATCCTAGCGGGGCCTACAATGAGCAGTTCTTC,TRBV5-1,14,-,TRBJ2-1,TRBD2
CASSVSSGGAYEQFF,TGTGCCAGCAGCGTCTCGAGCGGGGGGGCCTATGAGCAGTTCTTC,TRBV9,15,-,TRBJ2-1,TRBD2
CASSLGGGTWVNEQFF,TGTGCCAGCAGCTTAGGCGGGGGGACATGGGTAAATGAGCAGTTCTTC,TRBV7-2,16,-,TRBJ2-1,TRBD2
CAISELEQETQYF,TGTGCCATCAGTGAGCTGGAGCAAGAGACCCAGTACTTC,TRBV10-3,13,-,TRBJ2-5,-
CASSTRDGQGYEQYF,TGTGCCAGCAGCACCCGGGACGGGCAGGGGTACGAGCAGTACTTC,TRBV5-4,15,-,TRBJ2-7,-
CTSSEGAAYTEAFF,TGTACCAGCAGTGAAGGGGCAGCGTACACTGAAGCTTTCTTT,TRBV25-1,14,-,TRBJ1-1,-
CASSTGLAGGTQETQYF,TGCGCCAGCAGCACGGGACTAGCGGGGGGAACCCAAGAGACCCAGTACTTC,TRBV5-1,17,-,TRBJ2-5,TRBD2
CASSYERARSYEQYF,TGTGCCAGCAGTTACGAGCGGGCCAGATCCTACGAGCAGTACTTC,TRBV6-2/TRBV6-3,15,-,TRBJ2-7,-
CASSEDGPTSQPQHF,TGTGCCAGCAGCGAAGACGGCCCGACAAGCCAGCCCCAGCATTTT,TRBV2,15,once,TRBJ1-5,-
CASTAWRYNEQFF,TGTGCCAGCACCGCGTGGAGATACAATGAGCAGTTCTTC,TRBV5-6,13,-,TRBJ2-1,-